This T cell receptor beta chain was captured by sequencing in a study of CD4 and CD8 cells across lung adenocarcinoma regions. Localized lung adenocarcinoma, a non-small cell lung cancer, affected the donors. TCRdb analysed the PCR reads with MiXCR anew, one entry per CDR3 protein. The sample consists of some 16,000 distinct CDR3 sequences, roughly three fifths of them appearing once. CDR1 is MNHNS, CDR2 SASEGT, per germline. The CDR3 sequence is 16 residues long. Trimming pared 7 bases from V and 10 bases from J, leaving 26 bases between. The chain has TRBV6-1 and TRBJ2-4; weak D call: TRBD1 (5 bases). The sequence derives from a female donor with lung adenocarcinoma. The CD4 and CD8 labels of this study may be unreliable. What was sequenced was CD8+ T cells from the center of a lung tumor. The CDR3 sequence: CASTALGWWGTDIQYF. The CDR3 DNA reads TGTGCCAGCACCGCCCTGGGCTGGTGGGGCACAGATATTCAGTACTTC.